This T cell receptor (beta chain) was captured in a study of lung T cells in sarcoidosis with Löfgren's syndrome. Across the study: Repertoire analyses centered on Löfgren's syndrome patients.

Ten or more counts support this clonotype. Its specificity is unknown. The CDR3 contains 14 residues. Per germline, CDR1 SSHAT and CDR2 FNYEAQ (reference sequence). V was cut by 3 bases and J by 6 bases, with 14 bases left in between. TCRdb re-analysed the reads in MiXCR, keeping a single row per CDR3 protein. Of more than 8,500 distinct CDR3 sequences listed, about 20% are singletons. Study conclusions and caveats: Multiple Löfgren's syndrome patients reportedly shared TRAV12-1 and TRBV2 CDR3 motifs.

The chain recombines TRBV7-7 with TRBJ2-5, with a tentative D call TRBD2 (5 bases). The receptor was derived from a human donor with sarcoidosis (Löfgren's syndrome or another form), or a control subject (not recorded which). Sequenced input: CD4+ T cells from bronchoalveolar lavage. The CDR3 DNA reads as TGTGCCAGCAGCTTGAAGTTGGACTTACAGACCCAGTACTTC. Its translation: CASSLKLDLQTQYF.